The rows below give T cell receptor beta chains drawn from one sample of a study of shared clonotypes between healthy human individuals. Profiled with immunoSEQ multiplex PCR; TCRdb holds only in-frame clones, not every one. This sample has around 980,000 clones; approximately 80% occur once, and the top ten carry roughly 0.65%. The sequencing input was memory CD4+ T cells from PBMCs. The receptors were gathered from a man aged 18 to 30 in good health. Some clones in this sample may be carry-over from other donors' samples. The CDR3 runs from the conserved cysteine through the conserved F or W. D genes are given only for firm matches. The size of a clone is reported for some rows only, either as once, few or many, or as a class for expanded clones.

J gene | clone size | D gene | V gene | CDR3 protein | CDR3 DNA
TRBJ2-5 | NA | NA | TRBV27 | CASSSRAKETQYF | TGTGCCAGCAGTTCCCGGGCGAAAGAGACCCAGTACTTC
TRBJ1-3 | NA | NA | TRBV7-2 | CASSLVGDSGNTIYF | TGTGCCAGCAGCTTAGTAGGAGACTCTGGAAACACCATATATTTT
TRBJ2-3 | NA | NA | TRBV7-2 | CASSLGPGPPDTQYF | TGTGCCAGCAGCTTAGGGCCCGGGCCCCCAGATACGCAGTATTTT
TRBJ1-5 | once | NA | TRBV19 | CASSFTYSNQPQHF | TGTGCCAGTAGCTTTACATATAGCAATCAGCCCCAGCATTTT
TRBJ2-2 | NA | NA | TRBV15 | CATMRRGNTGELFF | TGTGCCACAATGAGGCGGGGGAACACCGGGGAGCTGTTTTTT
TRBJ2-4 | NA | NA | TRBV5-4 | CASSRGEAKNIQYF | TGTGCCAGCTCCAGGGGGGAGGCCAAAAACATTCAGTACTTC
TRBJ2-3 | NA | NA | TRBV18 | CASSPQASGRGTDTQYF | TGTGCCAGCTCGCCTCAAGCCAGCGGCCGGGGTACAGATACGCAGTATTTT
TRBJ2-3 | NA | TRBD2 | TRBV2 | CASSGRTDTQYF | TGTGCCAGTAGCGGGAGAACAGATACGCAGTATTTT
TRBJ2-7 | NA | TRBD2 | TRBV4-1 | CASSQSVTSGFYEQYF | TGCGCCAGCAGCCAAAGCGTCACTAGCGGATTCTACGAGCAGTACTTC
TRBJ2-3 | few | TRBD1 | TRBV19 | CASSMRDRGSDTQYF | TGTGCCAGTAGTATGCGGGACAGGGGGTCAGATACGCAGTATTTT
TRBJ2-5 | NA | NA | TRBV4-1 | CASSQNEETQYF | TGCGCCAGCAGCCAGAACGAGGAGACCCAGTACTTC
TRBJ2-7 | NA | NA | TRBV18 | CASSPGAGYEQYF | TGTGCCAGCTCACCGGGGGCTGGGTACGAGCAGTACTTC
TRBJ2-2 | NA | TRBD2 | TRBV7-9 | CASSLYPSGEVDTGELFF | TGTGCCAGCAGCTTGTACCCTAGCGGGGAGGTGGACACCGGGGAGCTGTTTTTT
TRBJ2-2 | NA | TRBD2 | TRBV9 | CASSVTPGGGSGELFF | TGTGCCAGCAGCGTAACCCCCGGGGGGGGCTCCGGGGAGCTGTTTTTT
TRBJ2-1 | NA | TRBD2 | TRBV9 | CASSPRSSGRRDNEQFF | TGTGCCAGCAGCCCGCGATCTAGCGGTCGGAGGGACAATGAGCAGTTCTTC
TRBJ1-5 | NA | TRBD1 | TRBV5-1 | CASSLTGQSYQPQHF | TGCGCCAGCAGCTTAACGGGACAGTCGTATCAGCCCCAGCATTTT
TRBJ2-6 | few | NA | TRBV7-3 | CASSLEKTGANVLTF | TGTGCCAGCAGCTTGGAGAAAACTGGGGCCAACGTCCTGACTTTC
TRBJ2-5 | NA | NA | TRBV7-2 | CASSLSRGSGYQETQYF | TGTGCCAGCAGCTTATCCCGGGGTAGCGGATACCAAGAGACCCAGTACTTC
TRBJ1-1 | once | NA | TRBV4-1 | CASSQAGGGDTEAFF | TGCGCCAGCAGCCAAGCCGGGGGAGGGGACACTGAAGCTTTCTTT
TRBJ2-7 | NA | NA | TRBV4-2 | CASSQDPHEQYF | TGTGCCAGCAGCCAAGATCCCCACGAGCAGTACTTC
TRBJ2-3 | NA | TRBD2 | TRBV19 | CASSPRGRAQSMDTQYF | TGTGCCAGTAGTCCCCGAGGGAGGGCCCAATCAATGGATACGCAGTATTTT
TRBJ1-2 | NA | NA | TRBV5-1 | CASSPIGGQGGYTF | TGCGCCAGCAGCCCTATAGGGGGGCAGGGTGGCTACACCTTC
TRBJ1-6 | NA | TRBD1 | TRBV10-2 | CASSDGTGRSSPLHF | TGCGCCAGCAGTGACGGGACAGGGCGGAGTTCACCCCTCCACTTT
TRBJ1-5 | few | NA | TRBV15 | CATSRDWTGNQPQHF | TGTGCCACCAGCAGAGATTGGACAGGCAATCAGCCCCAGCATTTT
TRBJ2-2 | many | NA | TRBV11-2 | CASSPSLASGELFF | TGTGCCAGCAGCCCGAGCCTAGCCTCCGGGGAGCTGTTTTTT
TRBJ2-5 | NA | NA | TRBV5-6 | CASHRDADETQYF | TGTGCCAGCCACAGGGACGCCGACGAGACCCAGTACTTC
TRBJ2-3 | once | TRBD1 | TRBV7-9 | CASSPGQGSTDTQYF | TGTGCCAGCAGCCCGGGACAGGGAAGCACAGATACGCAGTATTTT
TRBJ2-7 | once | NA | TRBV18 | CASSPGLMGQGDEQYF | TGTGCCAGCTCACCGGGACTCATGGGGCAAGGCGACGAGCAGTACTTC
TRBJ2-1 | NA | TRBD2 | TRBV5-1 | CASSLGGTSGSNEQFF | TGCGCCAGCAGCTTGGGGGGGACTAGCGGGAGCAATGAGCAGTTCTTC
TRBJ2-3 | few | NA | TRBV15 | CATSTTTSFTDTQYF | TGTGCCACCAGCACTACGACTAGTTTCACAGATACGCAGTATTTT
TRBJ1-1 | NA | NA | TRBV20-1 | CSARDRTEAFF | TGCAGTGCTAGAGATCGCACTGAAGCTTTCTTT
TRBJ1-1 | NA | NA | TRBV28 | CASTPPGLNTEAFF | TGTGCCAGCACTCCACCAGGTTTGAACACTGAAGCTTTCTTT
TRBJ1-2 | NA | TRBD1 | TRBV7-3 | CASSPGQADYGYTF | TGTGCCAGCAGCCCCGGACAGGCCGACTATGGCTACACCTTC
TRBJ2-5 | NA | TRBD2 | TRBV6-5 | CASSSNSGSGETQYF | TGTGCCAGCAGTTCCAATAGCGGGAGCGGTGAGACCCAGTACTTC
TRBJ2-7 | NA | TRBD2 | TRBV5-5 | CASSSMGGRAYEQYF | TGTGCCAGCAGCTCGATGGGCGGGAGGGCCTACGAGCAGTACTTC
TRBJ2-7 | NA | TRBD2 | TRBV29-1 | CSVELAGVYEQYF | TGCAGCGTTGAACTAGCGGGAGTCTACGAGCAGTACTTC
TRBJ2-1 | NA | TRBD2 | TRBV7-3 | CASSGPLAGGYNEQFF | TGTGCCAGCAGCGGTCCACTAGCGGGAGGTTACAATGAGCAGTTCTTC
TRBJ2-3 | NA | NA | TRBV28 | CANSAPNTDTQYF | TGTGCCAACAGTGCCCCTAATACAGATACGCAGTATTTT
TRBJ2-7 | few | NA | TRBV4-3 | CASSQGVKWRTEPSYEQYF | TGCGCCAGCAGCCAAGGGGTCAAGTGGCGGACTGAACCCTCCTACGAGCAGTACTTC
TRBJ2-7 | NA | TRBD2 | TRBV19 | CASSIPPSGTGSYEQYF | TGTGCCAGTAGTATCCCCCCTAGCGGGACCGGATCATACGAGCAGTACTTC
TRBJ2-6 | NA | TRBD1 | TRBV27 | CASSAIRGQGDNVLTF | TGTGCCAGCAGTGCAATTCGGGGACAGGGCGACAACGTCCTGACTTTC
TRBJ2-2 | NA | TRBD2 | TRBV7-8 | CASSLQAGGTGELFF | TGTGCCAGCAGCTTACAAGCGGGAGGCACCGGGGAGCTGTTTTTT
TRBJ2-2 | NA | NA | TRBV7-9 | CASSLLDNGELFF | TGTGCCAGCAGCTTATTGGACAACGGGGAGCTGTTTTTT
TRBJ2-2 | NA | TRBD1 | TRBV7-2 | CASSRDRGTGELFF | TGTGCCAGCAGCCGAGACAGGGGCACCGGGGAGCTGTTTTTT
TRBJ1-4 | NA | NA | TRBV6-5 | CASSKRGRGNEKLFF | TGTGCCAGCAGCAAGAGGGGTAGAGGTAATGAAAAACTGTTTTTT
TRBJ2-2 | few | NA | TRBV11-3 | CASSLDSRTGELFF | TGTGCCAGCAGCTTAGATAGCAGGACCGGGGAGCTGTTTTTT
TRBJ2-4 | many | TRBD2 | TRBV27 | CANKYSGYLKNIQYF | TGTGCCAACAAATATAGCGGGTACCTTAAAAACATTCAGTACTTC
TRBJ2-1 | NA | NA | TRBV2 | CASGSSYNEQFF | TGTGCCAGCGGGAGCTCCTACAATGAGCAGTTCTTC